The rows below give T cell receptor beta chains drawn from one sample of a study of metastatic and nonmetastatic thyroid tumors. TCRdb re-called the PCR reads through MiXCR. The sample includes about 33,000 clones, 17% of them seen just once. The sequencing sample was made of blood. These receptors were taken from a female donor with papillary thyroid cancer or a benign thyroid nodule (not recorded which). Some clones in this sample may be carry-over from other donors' samples. Each CDR3 is given with its conserved first and last residue. D genes are given only for firm matches. Only some rows state a clone size, as once, few, many or a class for expanded clones.

v_gene: TRBV4-2; j_gene: TRBJ1-3; len: 13; d_gene: .; abundance: .; CDR3nt: TGTGCCAGCAGCCAAGAAGGGGGAAACACCATATATTTT; CDR3aa: CASSQEGGNTIYF
v_gene: TRBV20-1; j_gene: TRBJ2-1; len: 12; d_gene: .; abundance: .; CDR3nt: TGCAGTGCTAGAGACGGCTTTGCGGAGCAGTTCTTC; CDR3aa: CSARDGFAEQFF
v_gene: TRBV27; j_gene: TRBJ2-2; len: 16; d_gene: .; abundance: few; CDR3nt: TGTGCCAGCAGTTTAAAGAGAGGCCGACGGGCCGGGGAGCTGTTTTTC; CDR3aa: CASSLKRGRRAGELFF
v_gene: TRBV6-1; j_gene: TRBJ2-3; len: 15; d_gene: .; abundance: many; CDR3nt: TGTGCCAGCAGTGATGGACAAGAATCCATAGATACGCAGTATTTT; CDR3aa: CASSDGQESIDTQYF
v_gene: TRBV11-2; j_gene: TRBJ2-1; len: 18; d_gene: TRBD2; abundance: .; CDR3nt: TGTGCCAGCAGCTTAGGTGGGCTAGCGGGTAGAACCTACAATGAGCGGTTCTTC; CDR3aa: CASSLGGLAGRTYNERFF
v_gene: TRBV7-3; j_gene: TRBJ2-1; len: 13; d_gene: .; abundance: .; CDR3nt: TGTGCCAGCAGCTTAATTACAGGTGGTACTCAGTTCTTC; CDR3aa: CASSLITGGTQFF
v_gene: TRBV6-5; j_gene: TRBJ1-3; len: 15; d_gene: TRBD1; abundance: many; CDR3nt: TGTGCCAGCAGTTACCGGGACAGTCCTGGAAACACCATATATTTT; CDR3aa: CASSYRDSPGNTIYF
v_gene: TRBV10-2; j_gene: TRBJ2-5; len: 14; d_gene: .; abundance: many; CDR3nt: TGCGCCAGCAGTGTAACAGGGTTGAAAGAGACCCAGTACTTC; CDR3aa: CASSVTGLKETQYF
v_gene: TRBV30; j_gene: TRBJ2-2; len: 11; d_gene: .; abundance: many; CDR3nt: TGTGCCTGGAGTTGGGGCGGGGAGCTGTTTTTT; CDR3aa: CAWSWGGELFF
v_gene: TRBV12-3/TRBV12-4; j_gene: TRBJ2-5; len: 14; d_gene: .; abundance: many; CDR3nt: TGTGCCAGCAGTCCCCTCATCGGCCAAGAGACCCAGTACTTC; CDR3aa: CASSPLIGQETQYF
v_gene: TRBV15; j_gene: TRBJ2-7; len: 12; d_gene: .; abundance: many; CDR3nt: TGTGCCACCAGCAGAGACCAATACGAGCAGTACTTC; CDR3aa: CATSRDQYEQYF
v_gene: TRBV4-1; j_gene: TRBJ2-3; len: 14; d_gene: TRBD1; abundance: many; CDR3nt: TGCGCCAGCAGACAGGGGGCTAGCACAGATACGCAGTATTTT; CDR3aa: CASRQGASTDTQYF
v_gene: TRBV18; j_gene: TRBJ1-3; len: 14; d_gene: .; abundance: many; CDR3nt: TGTGCCAGCTCCCCGGGGAGCTCTGGAAACACCATATATTTT; CDR3aa: CASSPGSSGNTIYF
v_gene: TRBV28; j_gene: TRBJ2-6; len: 14; d_gene: .; abundance: many; CDR3nt: TGTGCCAGCACTAGGACAGCTGGGGCCAACGTCCTGACTTTC; CDR3aa: CASTRTAGANVLTF
v_gene: TRBV30; j_gene: TRBJ2-2; len: 14; d_gene: .; abundance: many; CDR3nt: TGTGCCTGGTTAACAGGGCCGAACACCGGGGAGCTGTTTTTT; CDR3aa: CAWLTGPNTGELFF
v_gene: TRBV10-2; j_gene: TRBJ2-7; len: 13; d_gene: .; abundance: many; CDR3nt: TGCGCCAGCAGGGACACCCCCACCTACGAGCAGTACTTC; CDR3aa: CASRDTPTYEQYF
v_gene: TRBV28; j_gene: TRBJ2-5; len: 13; d_gene: TRBD1; abundance: many; CDR3nt: TGTGCCAGCCGGCAGGGACAGTTAGAGACCCAGTACTTC; CDR3aa: CASRQGQLETQYF
v_gene: TRBV7-3; j_gene: TRBJ2-1; len: 15; d_gene: TRBD1; abundance: many; CDR3nt: TGTGCCAGCAGCGGGCCGACAGGGGCCTACAATGAGCAGTTCTTC; CDR3aa: CASSGPTGAYNEQFF
v_gene: TRBV28; j_gene: TRBJ1-6; len: 12; d_gene: .; abundance: .; CDR3nt: TGTGCCAGCAGGGAGGGGGTCGGTCCCCTCCACTTT; CDR3aa: CASREGVGPLHF
v_gene: TRBV4-1; j_gene: TRBJ2-3; len: 17; d_gene: .; abundance: .; CDR3nt: TGCGCCAGCAGCCAAGATCCTGCCGGAAGTGGCACAGATACGCAGTATTTT; CDR3aa: CASSQDPAGSGTDTQYF
v_gene: TRBV20-1; j_gene: TRBJ2-2; len: 14; d_gene: .; abundance: many; CDR3nt: TGCAGTGCTAGAGATGTCACGAACACCGGGGAGCTGTTTTTT; CDR3aa: CSARDVTNTGELFF
v_gene: TRBV4-2; j_gene: TRBJ1-1; len: 16; d_gene: .; abundance: many; CDR3nt: TGTGCCAGCAGCCAAGAAGACGGCAGGGGAGACACTGAAGCTTTCTTT; CDR3aa: CASSQEDGRGDTEAFF
v_gene: TRBV20-1; j_gene: TRBJ2-7; len: 15; d_gene: TRBD2; abundance: .; CDR3nt: TGCGGTGCTATCGTGGGGACTAGTATTTTCTACGAGCAGTACTTC; CDR3aa: CGAIVGTSIFYEQYF
v_gene: TRBV6-2/TRBV6-3; j_gene: TRBJ2-2; len: 15; d_gene: .; abundance: many; CDR3nt: TGTGCCAGCATGGGAGTAGCTCCAGACACCGGGGAGCTGTTTTTT; CDR3aa: CASMGVAPDTGELFF
v_gene: TRBV27; j_gene: TRBJ1-2; len: 14; d_gene: TRBD1; abundance: few; CDR3nt: TGTGCCAGCAGTTTATTCGGACAGGGGGATGGCTACACCTTC; CDR3aa: CASSLFGQGDGYTF
v_gene: TRBV18; j_gene: TRBJ1-4; len: 14; d_gene: .; abundance: many; CDR3nt: TGTGCCAGCTCTCGGGCAGGGAGTGAAGAAAAACTGTTTTTT; CDR3aa: CASSRAGSEEKLFF
v_gene: TRBV7-9; j_gene: TRBJ1-5; len: 14; d_gene: .; abundance: many; CDR3nt: TGTGCCAGCAGCTTAGGGGGTTCCCATCAGCCCCAGCATTTT; CDR3aa: CASSLGGSHQPQHF
v_gene: TRBV6-1; j_gene: TRBJ1-2; len: 13; d_gene: .; abundance: many; CDR3nt: TGTGCCAGCAGTGACCGTCCGGGCTATGGCTACACCTTC; CDR3aa: CASSDRPGYGYTF
v_gene: TRBV12-3/TRBV12-4; j_gene: TRBJ1-3; len: 15; d_gene: .; abundance: many; CDR3nt: TGTGCCAGCAGCTCACCCTCAGGGTTTGGAAACACCATATATTTT; CDR3aa: CASSSPSGFGNTIYF
v_gene: TRBV7-2; j_gene: TRBJ1-5; len: 13; d_gene: .; abundance: many; CDR3nt: TGTGCCAGCAGCCCGGCGGTGGCGGGGGCCCAGCATTTT; CDR3aa: CASSPAVAGAQHF
v_gene: TRBV6-1; j_gene: TRBJ2-1; len: 11; d_gene: .; abundance: many; CDR3nt: TGTGCCAGCAGTTCCGGGGGTGAGCAGTTCTTC; CDR3aa: CASSSGGEQFF
v_gene: TRBV5-1; j_gene: TRBJ2-5; len: 16; d_gene: TRBD2; abundance: many; CDR3nt: TGCGCCAGCAGCCAGGGACTAGCGGGGGGACAAGAGACCCAGTACTTC; CDR3aa: CASSQGLAGGQETQYF
v_gene: TRBV5-6; j_gene: TRBJ1-4; len: 17; d_gene: .; abundance: many; CDR3nt: TGTGCCAGCAGCTTACCCCGAGGGAAAGAGGCTAATGAAAAACTGTTTTTT; CDR3aa: CASSLPRGKEANEKLFF
v_gene: TRBV6-5; j_gene: TRBJ2-5; len: 14; d_gene: .; abundance: many; CDR3nt: TGTGCCAGCAGTTATCGCCCTTCTGCTGAGACCCAGTACTTC; CDR3aa: CASSYRPSAETQYF
v_gene: TRBV28; j_gene: TRBJ2-5; len: 14; d_gene: TRBD1; abundance: many; CDR3nt: TGTGCCAGCAGTCTCCCCGGGACAGTGGAGACCCAGTACTTC; CDR3aa: CASSLPGTVETQYF
v_gene: TRBV20-1; j_gene: TRBJ2-3; len: 16; d_gene: TRBD1; abundance: many; CDR3nt: TGCAGTGCTAGAGATTCGGACAGGGGTAGCACAGATACGCAGTATTTT; CDR3aa: CSARDSDRGSTDTQYF